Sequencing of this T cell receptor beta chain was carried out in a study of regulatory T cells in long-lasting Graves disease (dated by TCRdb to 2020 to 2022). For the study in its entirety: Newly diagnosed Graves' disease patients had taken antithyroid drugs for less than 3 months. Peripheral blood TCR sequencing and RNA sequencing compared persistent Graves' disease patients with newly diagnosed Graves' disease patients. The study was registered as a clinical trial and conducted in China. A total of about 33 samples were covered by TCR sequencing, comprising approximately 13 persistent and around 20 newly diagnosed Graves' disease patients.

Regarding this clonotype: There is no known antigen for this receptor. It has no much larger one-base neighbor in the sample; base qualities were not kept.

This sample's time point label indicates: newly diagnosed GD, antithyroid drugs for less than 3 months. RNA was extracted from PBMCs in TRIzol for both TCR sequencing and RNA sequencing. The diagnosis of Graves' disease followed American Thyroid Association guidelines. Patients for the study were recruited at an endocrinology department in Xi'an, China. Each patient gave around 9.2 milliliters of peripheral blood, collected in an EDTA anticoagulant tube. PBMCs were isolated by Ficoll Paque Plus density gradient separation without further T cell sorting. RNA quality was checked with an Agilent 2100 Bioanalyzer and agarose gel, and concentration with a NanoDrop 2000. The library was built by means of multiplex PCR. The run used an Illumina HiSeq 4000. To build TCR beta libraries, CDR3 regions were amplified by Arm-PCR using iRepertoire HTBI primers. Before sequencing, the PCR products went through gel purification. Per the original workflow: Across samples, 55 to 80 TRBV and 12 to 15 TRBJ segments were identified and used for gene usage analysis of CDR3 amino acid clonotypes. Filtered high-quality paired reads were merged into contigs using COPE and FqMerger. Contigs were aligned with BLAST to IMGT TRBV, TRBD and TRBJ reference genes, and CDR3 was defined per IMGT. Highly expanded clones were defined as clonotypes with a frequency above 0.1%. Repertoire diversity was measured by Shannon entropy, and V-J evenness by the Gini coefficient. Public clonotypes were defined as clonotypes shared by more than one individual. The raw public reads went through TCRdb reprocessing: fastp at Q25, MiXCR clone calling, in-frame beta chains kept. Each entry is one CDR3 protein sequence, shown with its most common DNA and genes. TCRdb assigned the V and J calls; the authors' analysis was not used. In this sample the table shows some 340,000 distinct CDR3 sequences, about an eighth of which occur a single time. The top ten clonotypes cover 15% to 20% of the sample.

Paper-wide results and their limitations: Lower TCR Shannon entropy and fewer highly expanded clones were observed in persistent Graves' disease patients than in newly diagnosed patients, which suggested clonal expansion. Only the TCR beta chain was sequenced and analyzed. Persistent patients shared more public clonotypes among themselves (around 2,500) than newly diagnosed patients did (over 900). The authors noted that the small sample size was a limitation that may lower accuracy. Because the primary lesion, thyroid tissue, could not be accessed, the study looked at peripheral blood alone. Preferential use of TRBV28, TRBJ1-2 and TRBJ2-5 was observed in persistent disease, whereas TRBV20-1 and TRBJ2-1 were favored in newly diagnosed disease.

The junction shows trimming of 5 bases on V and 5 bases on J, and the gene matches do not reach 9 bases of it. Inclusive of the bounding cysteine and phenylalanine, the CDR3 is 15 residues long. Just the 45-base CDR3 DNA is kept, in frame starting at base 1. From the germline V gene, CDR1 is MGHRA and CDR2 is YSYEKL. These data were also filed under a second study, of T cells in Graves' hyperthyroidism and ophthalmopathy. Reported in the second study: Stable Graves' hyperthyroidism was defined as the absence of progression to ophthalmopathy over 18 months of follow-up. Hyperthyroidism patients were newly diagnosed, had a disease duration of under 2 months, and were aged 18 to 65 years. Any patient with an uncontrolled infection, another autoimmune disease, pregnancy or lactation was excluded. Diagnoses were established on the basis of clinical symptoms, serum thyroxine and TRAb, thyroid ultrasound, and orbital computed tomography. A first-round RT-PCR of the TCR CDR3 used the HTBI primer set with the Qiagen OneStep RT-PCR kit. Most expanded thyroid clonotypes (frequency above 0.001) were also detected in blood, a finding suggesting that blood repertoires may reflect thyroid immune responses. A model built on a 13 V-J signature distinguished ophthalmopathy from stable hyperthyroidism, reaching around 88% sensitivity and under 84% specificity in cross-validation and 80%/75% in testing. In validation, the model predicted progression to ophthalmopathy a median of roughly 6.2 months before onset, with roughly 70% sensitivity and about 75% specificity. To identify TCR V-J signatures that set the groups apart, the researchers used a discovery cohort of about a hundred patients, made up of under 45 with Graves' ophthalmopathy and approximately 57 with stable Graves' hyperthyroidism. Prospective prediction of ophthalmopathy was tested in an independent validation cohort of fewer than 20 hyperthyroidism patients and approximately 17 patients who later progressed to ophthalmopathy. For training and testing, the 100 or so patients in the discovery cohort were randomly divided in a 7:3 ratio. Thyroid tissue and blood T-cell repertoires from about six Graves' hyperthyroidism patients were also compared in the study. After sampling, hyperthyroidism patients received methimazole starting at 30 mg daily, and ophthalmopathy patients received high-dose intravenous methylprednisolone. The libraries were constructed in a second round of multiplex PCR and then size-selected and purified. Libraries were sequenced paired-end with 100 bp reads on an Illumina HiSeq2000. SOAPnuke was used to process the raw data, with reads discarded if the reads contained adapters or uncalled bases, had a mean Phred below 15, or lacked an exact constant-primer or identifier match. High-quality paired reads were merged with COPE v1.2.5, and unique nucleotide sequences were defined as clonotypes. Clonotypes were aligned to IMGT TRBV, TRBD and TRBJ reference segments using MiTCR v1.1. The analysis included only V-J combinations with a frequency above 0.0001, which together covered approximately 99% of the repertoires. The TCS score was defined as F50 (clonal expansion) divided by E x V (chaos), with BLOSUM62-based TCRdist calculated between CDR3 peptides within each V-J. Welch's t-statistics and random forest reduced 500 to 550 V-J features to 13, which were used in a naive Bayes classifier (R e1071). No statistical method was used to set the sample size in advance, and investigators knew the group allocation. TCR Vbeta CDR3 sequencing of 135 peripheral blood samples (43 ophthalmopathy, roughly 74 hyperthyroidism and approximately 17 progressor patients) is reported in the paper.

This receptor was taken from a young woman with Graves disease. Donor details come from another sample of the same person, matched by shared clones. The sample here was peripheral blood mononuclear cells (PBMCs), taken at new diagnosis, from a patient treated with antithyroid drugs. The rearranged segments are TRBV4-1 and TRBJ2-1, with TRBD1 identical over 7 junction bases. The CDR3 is CASSSRPGQNNEQFF. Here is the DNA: TGCGCCAGCAGCTCGCGGCCGGGACAGAACAATGAGCAGTTCTTC.